A selection of T cell receptor beta chains follows, all from one sample in a study of blood T cell repertoires in COVID-19. The repertoire was sequenced with immunoSEQ multiplex PCR; TCRdb's copy has only in-frame clones and lacks some. The sample records fewer than 200,000 clones, around 90% being singletons. Sequencing input: peripheral blood. These receptors were obtained from a man aged 55 to 70 with active or convalescent COVID-19. The CDR3 runs from the conserved cysteine through the conserved F or W. D genes are given only for firm matches.

CDR3 length | J gene | D gene | V gene | CDR3 DNA | CDR3 protein
19 | TRBJ2-1 | TRBD2 | TRBV5-1 | TGCGCCAGCAGCCCTCGGACTAGCGGGGCCATACCTCCTGGCAATGAGCAGTTCTTC | CASSPRTSGAIPPGNEQFF
18 | TRBJ1-2 | TRBD1 | TRBV20-1 | TGCAGTGCTAGTCCCATCGGGGAACAGGGGCTGACTAACTATGGCTACACCTTC | CSASPIGEQGLTNYGYTF
16 | TRBJ2-7 | TRBD2 | TRBV4-1 | TGCGCCAGCAGCCAAGATGAGGGAGGGCAGCTTTACGAGCAGTACTTC | CASSQDEGGQLYEQYF
15 | TRBJ2-7 | TRBD1 | TRBV10-2 | TGCGCCAGCAGTGGCCGGACAGGGGGCACCTACGAGCAGTACTTC | CASSGRTGGTYEQYF
14 | TRBJ2-7 | TRBD2 | TRBV29-1 | TGCAGCGTTTTCGACATGGGGGGGTCCTACGAGCAGTACTTC | CSVFDMGGSYEQYF
12 | TRBJ2-5 | - | TRBV29-1 | TGCAGCGTCTCCAGACTGGAAGAGACCCAGTACTTC | CSVSRLEETQYF
16 | TRBJ2-7 | TRBD2 | TRBV11-2 | TGTGCCAGCAGCCCGTTCCGGCCCAGCGGGGCCTACGAGCAGTACTTC | CASSPFRPSGAYEQYF
15 | TRBJ1-5 | - | TRBV10-3 | TGTGCCATCAGTGAAGGGCAGGGGTACAATCAGCCCCAGCATTTT | CAISEGQGYNQPQHF
15 | TRBJ2-1 | TRBD2 | TRBV5-1 | TGCGCCAGCAGCTTTGCTAGCGGCTCCTACAATGAGCAGTTCTTC | CASSFASGSYNEQFF
14 | TRBJ2-7 | TRBD1 | TRBV5-5 | TGTGCCAGCAGCTTGGACAGGGGCTCCTACGAGCAGTACTTC | CASSLDRGSYEQYF
15 | TRBJ1-1 | TRBD1 | TRBV10-1 | TGCGCCAGCAGTGACAGGACAGGGGTAAAAACTGAAGCTTTCTTT | CASSDRTGVKTEAFF
17 | TRBJ2-1 | TRBD2 | TRBV5-8 | TGTGCCAGCAGCTTAGGCATCGGGGGGGCTTCATACAATGAGCAGTTCTTC | CASSLGIGGASYNEQFF
15 | TRBJ1-2 | - | TRBV11-1 | TGTGCCAGCAGCTTAGGAGCAGGGACTAACTATGGCTACACCTTC | CASSLGAGTNYGYTF